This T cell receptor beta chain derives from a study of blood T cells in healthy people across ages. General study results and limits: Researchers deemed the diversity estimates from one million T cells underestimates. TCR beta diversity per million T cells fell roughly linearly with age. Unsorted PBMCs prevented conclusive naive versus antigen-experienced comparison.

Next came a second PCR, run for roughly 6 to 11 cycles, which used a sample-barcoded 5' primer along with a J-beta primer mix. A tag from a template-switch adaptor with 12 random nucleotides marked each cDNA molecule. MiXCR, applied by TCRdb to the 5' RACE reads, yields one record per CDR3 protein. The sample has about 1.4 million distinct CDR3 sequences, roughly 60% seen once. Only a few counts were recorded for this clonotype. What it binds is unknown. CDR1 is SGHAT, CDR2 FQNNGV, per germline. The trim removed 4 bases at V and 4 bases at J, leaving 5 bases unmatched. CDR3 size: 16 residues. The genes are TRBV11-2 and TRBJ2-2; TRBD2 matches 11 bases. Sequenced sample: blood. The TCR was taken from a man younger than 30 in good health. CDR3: CASSSSGTSGTGELFF. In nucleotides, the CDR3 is TGTGCCAGCAGCTCATCCGGGACTAGCGGCACCGGGGAGCTGTTTTTT.